This TCR beta chain comes out of a study of identical twins. Study-level results: Monozygotic twins shared more out-of-frame TCR alpha than recombination models predicted. High-abundance cord blood beta clonotypes had fewer insertions; memory repertoires showed none. Researchers caution that invariant MAIT and iNKT cells could partly confound zero-insertion analyses.

On this clonotype: Its antigen is as yet unknown.

Germline CDR1 and CDR2: DFQATT and SNEGSKA (reference sequence). CDR3 size: 13 residues. V shed 1 base and J shed 8 bases, with 11 bases lying between them. With template switching, a universal primer site was added, and the cDNA carried unique molecular identifiers. Using its own MiXCR run on the 5' RACE reads, TCRdb lists one record per CDR3 protein. Here the sample spans more than 1.5 million distinct CDR3 sequences, 32% being singletons. This TCR was recovered from a newborn girl in good health. This rearrangement joins TRBV20-1 to TRBJ1-4, with D unresolved. The sequenced material came from cord blood. DNA for the CDR3: TGCAGTGCTAGAGTTGGGGTGGGGGAAAAACTGTTTTTT. Encoded protein: CSARVGVGEKLFF.